This T cell receptor (beta chain) was obtained from a study of post-analysis software for immune sequencing data. Findings and caveats of the study: There were five TRBV segments more frequent in patients than controls, and TRBV5-6, TRBV5-1 and TRBV20-1 were among them. F measure showed strong co-clustering of same-batch samples.

The authors incorporated unique molecular identifiers into the TCR beta cDNA libraries. Each CDR3 protein gets one entry after TCRdb re-called the PCR reads with MiXCR. This table has hundreds of thousands of distinct CDR3 sequences, approximately 60% appearing once. This CDR3 has 15 residues. With 3 bases clipped from V and 3 bases from J, the junction kept 7 bases outside the gene matches. Looked up from germline, CDR1 is DFQATT and CDR2 is SNEGSKA (reference sequence). This clonotype was picked up a small number of times. Antigen: not known. The receptor's source is a girl aged 2 to 10 with multiple sclerosis. The V call is TRBV20-1, the J call TRBJ2-1, with 8 bases fitting TRBD1. Material for sequencing was blood. The CDR3 is CSASTDRVLYNEQFF. In DNA form, the CDR3 reads TGCAGTGCTAGCACGGACAGGGTCCTCTACAATGAGCAGTTCTTC.